These 9 T cell receptor beta chains share one sample of origin, sequenced in a study of brain metastases from non-small cell lung cancer. Produced via immunoSEQ multiplex PCR; TCRdb's table is partial and in-frame only. The table shows fewer than 5,000 clones, with about 88% occurring only once. Sequencing was done on a sample of tissue from a brain metastasis. Source of these receptors: a donor at least 40 years old with non-small cell lung cancer.

For the CDR3, the DNA is TGTGCCAGCAGCCAGGGACAGGGCGGCGAGACCCAGTACTTC. This encodes CASSQGQGGETQYF. The V gene is TRBV5-6, the J gene TRBJ2-5; 9 bases map to TRBD1. The CDR3 covers 14 residues. Trimming cost V 4 bases and J 5 bases; bases outside gene matches: 6. The germline V gene encodes CDR1 SGHDT and CDR2 YYEEEE.

The rearrangement links TRBV7-2 to TRBJ2-3; 10 positions agree with TRBD2. The CDR3 runs to 18 residues. The V gene's germline CDR1 is SGHTA and CDR2 FQGNSA. Trimming at V came to 1 base and at J to 0 bases, leaving 7 bases not matched to a gene. The CDR3 DNA reads as TGTGCCAGCAGCTTAGAGCTAGCGGGGGCCTCTAGCACAGATACGCAGTATTTT. Its translation is CASSLELAGASSTDTQYF.

The chain has TRBV5-8 and TRBJ2-1; 8 positions agree with TRBD2. The CDR3 sequence is 15 residues long. Germline CDR1 SGHTS, CDR2 YDEGEE. The junction had 6 bases not matched to a gene; V was cut back by 1 base and J by 6 bases. CDR3 sequence: CASSLTGGPGNEQFF. The CDR3 nucleotides read TGTGCCAGCAGCTTGACGGGGGGGCCTGGCAATGAGCAGTTCTTC. The full variable domain, in which reference TRBV5-8 and TRBJ2-1 provide the parts outside the CDR3, is EAGVTQSPTHLIKTRGQQATLRCSPISGHTSVYWYQQALGLGLQFLLWYDEGEERNRGNFPPRFSGRQFPNYSSELNVNALELEDSALYLCASSLTGGPGNEQFFGPGTRLTVL.

This sequence joins TRBV27 and TRBJ2-2, with 9 bases aligning to TRBD1. The V and J ends lost 6 bases and 7 bases, in that order; junction bases with no gene match: 9. The CDR3 has 15 residues. Germline V gene data show CDR1 as MNHEY and CDR2 as SMNVEV (reference sequence). The DNA of the CDR3 is TGTGCCAGCAGCCGTCTACAGGGGGCGATCGGGGAGCTGTTTTTT. Protein sequence: CASSRLQGAIGELFF.

CDR3: CASSLASGGSQETQYF. CDR3 nucleotides: TGTGCCAGCAGCCTCGCTAGCGGGGGGTCACAAGAGACCCAGTACTTC. V usage is TRBV11-3 and J usage is TRBJ2-5; TRBD2 agrees at 11 bases. With 5 bases clipped from V and 2 bases from J, the junction kept 7 bases outside the gene matches. This CDR3 contains 16 residues. From germline, CDR1 is SGHNT and CDR2 YENEEA.

In DNA form, the CDR3 reads TGTGCCAGTAGTAGTACTTGGACTCATAATATCGGGACTGAAGCTTTCTTT. Protein sequence: CASSSTWTHNIGTEAFF. The chain carries TRBV19 and TRBJ1-1; unclear D gene. Trimming removed 4 bases at V and 5 bases at J, with 23 bases between. The CDR3 covers 17 residues. CDR1 and CDR2 from the germline V gene are LNHDA and SQIVND (reference sequence).

V usage is TRBV3-1 (or the pseudogene TRBV3-2) and J usage is TRBJ2-2, with TRBD2 matching 8 bases. Per germline, CDR1 LGHDT and CDR2 YNNKEL (reference sequence). The CDR3 covers 16 residues. The junction had 7 bases not matched to a gene; V was cut back by 1 base and J by 6 bases. The CDR3 DNA is TGTGCCAGCAGCCAAGGAGCGGGGGTAGATGCCGGGGAGCTGTTTTTT. Protein sequence: CASSQGAGVDAGELFF.

With respect to this clone: Other DNA sequences in the sample encode the same CDR3. The chain links TRBV9 to TRBJ2-5; TRBD1 matches 8 bases. Germline trimming cut 4 bases from V and 5 bases from J; bases unmatched to any gene: 13. This CDR3 contains 16 residues. Germline V gene sequence: CDR1 SGDLS, CDR2 YYNGEE. CDR3 sequence reads: CASSPSFDRGQETQYF. CDR3 bases: TGTGCCAGCAGCCCGAGCTTCGACAGGGGTCAGGAGACCCAGTACTTC.

V usage is TRBV6-1 and J usage is TRBJ2-7, with D possibly matching TRBD1 (6 bases). The V end was cut by 0 bases, the J end by 1 base, with 13 bases between. Germline assignment: CDR1 MNHNS and CDR2 SASEGT. The CDR3 contains 16 residues. The CDR3 here is CASSEAQGLWSYEQYF. The DNA for the CDR3 is TGTGCCAGCAGTGAAGCCCAGGGGCTTTGGTCCTACGAGCAGTACTTC.